The rows below give T cell receptor beta chains drawn from one sample of a study of T cell responses to AZD1222 COVID-19 vaccine. TCRdb's copy holds only in-frame clones and misses some; the assay was immunoSEQ multiplex PCR. Counted here are 95,000 or so clones, approximately 91% occurring once; the ten biggest clones make up about 3.7%. The sample here was peripheral blood, taken on day 0 of AZD1222 vaccination. Receptor source: an adult in good health. Both conserved end residues are trimmed from each CDR3. The order of the fields is V gene, CDR3 protein.

>TRBV5-1
ASSLGGGDTGELF
>TRBV5-1
ASSLDRTSYNEQF
>TRBV13
ASSLSPGTGDHTGELF
>TRBV2
ASSSAGRYGYT
>TRBV27
ASRGPSSGNTLY
>TRBV5-6
ASSAIIDGMIYGYT
>TRBV7-2
ASSQLGGRTNTQY
>TRBV9
ASSEGQGVNYGYT
>TRBV14
ASSQEMTGGFKDYGYT
>TRBV5-4
ASSLGSRSGIYGYT
>TRBV2
ASSPPGQGDEKLF
>TRBV11-2
ASSLERRYEQY
>TRBV15
ATSRDREGDGYT
>TRBV19
ASSIQEGTEAF
>TRBV5-1
ASSQLMGQGAGEQY
>TRBV5-1
ASRSAATQY
>TRBV5-5
ASSLRQGVGQPQH
>TRBV28
ASSLSGNQPQH
>TRBV4-1
ASSQDGRRLATNEKLF